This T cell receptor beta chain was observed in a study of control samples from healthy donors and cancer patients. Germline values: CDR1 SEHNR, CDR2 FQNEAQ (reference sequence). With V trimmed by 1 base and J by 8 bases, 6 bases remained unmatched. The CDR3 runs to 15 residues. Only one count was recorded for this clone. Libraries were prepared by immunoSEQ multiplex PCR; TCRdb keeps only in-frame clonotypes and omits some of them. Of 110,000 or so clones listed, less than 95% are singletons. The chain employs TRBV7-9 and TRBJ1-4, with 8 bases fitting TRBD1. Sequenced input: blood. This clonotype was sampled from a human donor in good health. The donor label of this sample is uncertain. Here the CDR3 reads CASSLERDRKEKLFF. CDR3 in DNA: TGTGCCAGCAGCTTAGAACGGGACAGGAAGGAAAAACTGTTTTTT.